These 9 T cell receptor beta chains originate from one sample sequenced in a study of cytomegalovirus exposure and HLA in healthy donors. PCR used 60 Vbeta primers and 13 Jbeta primers. Profiled with immunoSEQ multiplex PCR; TCRdb holds only in-frame clones, not every one. This table has about 140,000 clones, roughly 80% appearing once. The sample taken for sequencing was PBMCs. All receptors come from a man aged 40-49 years in good health and CMV-seronegative.

The gene calls are TRBV6-5 and TRBJ1-2, with a weak D call TRBD1 (5 bases). V was clipped by 8 bases and J by 8 bases, with 18 bases between them. The CDR3 sequence is 13 residues long. Per germline, CDR1 MNHEY and CDR2 SVGAGI. The CDR3 nucleotides are TGTGCCAGCGTTCCTTCGGGGGGGAGAGGCTACACCTTC. Translating gives CASVPSGGRGYTF.

The chain combines TRBV7-2 with TRBJ1-4, with 10 bases lining up with TRBD1. CDR3 size: 16 residues. In germline, CDR1 is SGHTA, CDR2 FQGNSA. J gave up 8 bases and V 1 base, and 7 bases lay outside the gene matches. CDR3 bases: TGTGCCAGCAGCTTAGTCTTCGACAGGGGGCTAGAAAAACTGTTTTTT. As protein: CASSLVFDRGLEKLFF.

A word on this clone: The junction departs from the called germline gene at one end, perhaps through a read error. The chain is built from TRBV7-9 and TRBJ1-1; D is possibly TRBD1 (5 bases). Germline V CDR1 and CDR2: SEHNR, FQNEAQ (reference sequence). This CDR3 comprises 14 residues. Here the CDR3 reads CSSSWGEGWTEAFF. CDR3 DNA: TGTTCCAGCAGCTGGGGGGAGGGTTGGACTGAAGCTTTCTTT.

Worth noting for this clone: The junction departs from germline at one end; a sequencing error may be responsible. CDR3 nucleotides: TGTGTCAGCAGCTCAACAGGGGCGGGTACTGAAGCTTTCTTT. Translating gives CVSSSTGAGTEAFF. V is TRBV7-2 and J is TRBJ1-1, with 7 bases lining up with TRBD1. Germline CDR1 is SGHTA and CDR2 is FQGNSA. The CDR3 runs to 14 residues. Combining the CDR3 with reference TRBV7-2 and TRBJ1-1 gives the whole variable domain GAGVSQSPSNKVTEKGKDVELRCDPISGHTALYWYRQSLGQGLEFLIYFQGNSAPDKSGLPSDRFSAERTGGSVSTLTIQRTQQEDSAVYLCVSSSTGAGTEAFFGQGTRLTVV.

V gene TRBV5-4 combines with J gene TRBJ1-6; D is unclear. The CDR3 runs to 14 residues. Germline CDR1 and CDR2: SGHNT and YYREEE (reference sequence). Trimming removed 2 bases at V and 9 bases at J, with 12 bases between. The CDR3 loop is CASSFLARGSPLHF. CDR3 nucleotides: TGTGCCAGCAGCTTTTTGGCCCGGGGTTCACCCCTCCACTTT.

The chain links TRBV7-2 to TRBJ2-1; D is undetermined. The CDR3 sequence is 13 residues long. Per germline, CDR1 SGHTA and CDR2 FQGNSA. Trimming shortened V by 2 bases and J by 10 bases, and 12 bases separated the two germline ends. DNA of the CDR3: TGTGCCAGCAGCTTATACCTCCCCCGGGAGCAGTTCTTC. Translated, it gives CASSLYLPREQFF.

V gene TRBV6-1 combines with J gene TRBJ1-6; D is possibly TRBD1 (5 bases). Germline V lookup: CDR1 MNHNS, CDR2 SASEGT. This CDR3 comprises 17 residues. The germline V and J ends were trimmed by 4 bases and 0 bases, with 13 bases remaining between them. The CDR3 nucleotides read TGTGCCAGCAGTGGGTACAGGAGCAGCTCCTATAATTCACCCCTCCACTTT. This codes for CASSGYRSSSYNSPLHF.

Here the CDR3 reads CASSSRDRGFNYGYTF. Written as DNA, the CDR3 is TGTGCCAGCAGCTCCCGGGACAGGGGGTTTAACTATGGCTACACCTTC. This chain connects TRBV11-2 to TRBJ1-2, with 11 bases that match TRBD1. With 4 bases clipped from V and 1 base from J, the junction kept 5 bases outside the gene matches. The CDR3 contains 16 residues. Germline V gene sequence: CDR1 SGHAT, CDR2 FQNNGV.

The chain links TRBV6-1 to TRBJ2-1; 9 bases fit TRBD1. CDR1 is MNHNS, CDR2 SASEGT, per germline. J was trimmed by 1 base and V by 10 bases; bases with no gene match: 8. The CDR3 spans 15 residues. For the CDR3, the DNA is TGTGCCACCCTGGGACAGGGAGGATCCTACAATGAGCAGTTCTTC. Translated: CATLGQGGSYNEQFF.